This T cell receptor beta chain came from a study of shared clonotypes between healthy human individuals. The authors ran the assay at deep level. Clones were read by immunoSEQ multiplex PCR, and TCRdb kept only the in-frame ones, dropping some. This sample yields 600,000 to 750,000 clones, of which 90% are seen a single time; 34% belongs to the top ten. The CDR3 has 17 residues. Germline V gene lookup returns CDR1 MNHEY and CDR2 SMNVEV (reference sequence). J was trimmed by 1 base and V by 3 bases; bases with no gene match: 9. The chain joins TRBV27 to TRBJ2-1, with TRBD2 matching 7 bases. Sequencing was performed on memory CD8+ T cells from PBMCs. Subset in this sample: CD45RO+ cells pooled with CCR7-negative TemRA cells. This TCR was sampled from a man between 18 and 29 years old in good health. Some clones in this sample may be carry-over from other donors' samples. CDR3 DNA sequence: TGTGCCAGCAGTTTTCGCCTGTGGCGGGAGTCCTACAATGAGCAGTTCTTC. Translated: CASSFRLWRESYNEQFF.